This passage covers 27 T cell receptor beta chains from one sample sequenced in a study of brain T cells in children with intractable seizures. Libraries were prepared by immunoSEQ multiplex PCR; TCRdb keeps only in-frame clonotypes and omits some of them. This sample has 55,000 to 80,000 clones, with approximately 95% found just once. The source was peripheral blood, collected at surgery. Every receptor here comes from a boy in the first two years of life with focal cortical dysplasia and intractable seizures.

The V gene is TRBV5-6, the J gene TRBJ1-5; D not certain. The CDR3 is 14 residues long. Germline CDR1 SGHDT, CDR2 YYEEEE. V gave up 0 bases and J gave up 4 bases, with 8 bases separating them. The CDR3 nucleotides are TGTGCCAGCAGCTTGGCGACAAGGAATCAGCCCCAGCATTTT. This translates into CASSLATRNQPQHF.

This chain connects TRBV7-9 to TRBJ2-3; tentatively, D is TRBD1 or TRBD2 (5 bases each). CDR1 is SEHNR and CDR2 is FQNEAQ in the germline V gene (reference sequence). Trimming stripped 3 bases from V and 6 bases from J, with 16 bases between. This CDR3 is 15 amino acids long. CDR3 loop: CASSLVGPLADTQYF. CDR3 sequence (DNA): TGTGCCAGCAGCTTGGTGGGACCCCTTGCGGATACGCAGTATTTT. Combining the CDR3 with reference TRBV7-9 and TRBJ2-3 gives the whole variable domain DTGVSQNPRHKITKRGQNVTFRCDPISEHNRLYWYRQTLGQGPEFLTYFQNEAQLEKSRLLSDRFSAERPKGSFSTLEIQRTEQGDSAMYLCASSLVGPLADTQYFGPGTRLTVL.

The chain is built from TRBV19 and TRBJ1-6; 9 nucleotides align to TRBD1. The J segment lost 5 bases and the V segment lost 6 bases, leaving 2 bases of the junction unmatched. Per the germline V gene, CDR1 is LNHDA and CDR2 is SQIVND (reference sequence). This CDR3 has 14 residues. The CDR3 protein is CASRGDRDNSPLHF. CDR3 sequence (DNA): TGTGCCAGTAGGGGGGACAGGGATAATTCACCCCTCCACTTT.

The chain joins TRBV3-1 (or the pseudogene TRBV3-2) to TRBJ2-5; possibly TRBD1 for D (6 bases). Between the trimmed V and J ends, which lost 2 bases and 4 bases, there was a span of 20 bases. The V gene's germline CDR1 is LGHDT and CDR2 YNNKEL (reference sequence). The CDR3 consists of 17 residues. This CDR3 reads CASSQMRGIPPIETQYF. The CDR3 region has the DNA TGTGCCAGCAGCCAAATGAGGGGGATTCCTCCCATAGAGACCCAGTACTTC.

The chain's CDR3 is CASSQIQGIVTEAFF. CDR3 sequence (DNA): TGCGCCAGCAGCCAGATACAGGGGATCGTCACTGAAGCTTTCTTT. The chain uses TRBV4-1 and TRBJ1-1; 7 nucleotides match TRBD1. Germline CDR1 and CDR2: MGHRA and YSYEKL. The CDR3 is 15 amino acids. V lost 3 bases and J lost 4; bases outside the gene matches: 8.

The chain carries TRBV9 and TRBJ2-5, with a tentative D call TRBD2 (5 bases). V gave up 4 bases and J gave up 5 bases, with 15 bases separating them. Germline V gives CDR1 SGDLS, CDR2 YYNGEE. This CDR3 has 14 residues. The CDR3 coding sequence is TGTGCCAGCAGCCTTGGAACGTCGGGGGAGACCCAGTACTTC. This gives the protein CASSLGTSGETQYF.

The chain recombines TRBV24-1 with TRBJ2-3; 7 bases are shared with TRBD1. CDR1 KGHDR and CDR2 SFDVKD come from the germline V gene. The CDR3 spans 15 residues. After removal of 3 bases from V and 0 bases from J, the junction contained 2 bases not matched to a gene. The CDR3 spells CATSDPGQSTDTQYF. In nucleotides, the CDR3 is TGTGCCACCAGTGATCCGGGACAGAGCACAGATACGCAGTATTTT.

CDR3 nucleotide sequence: TGTGCCAGCAGCTTTGCGTTTGGAGACTATGGCTACACCTTC. It is translated as CASSFAFGDYGYTF. J is TRBJ1-2 and V is TRBV7-2; D is unclear. The germline V gene has CDR1 SGHTA and CDR2 FQGNSA. CDR3 length: 14 residues. V shed 3 bases and J shed 3 bases, with 11 bases lying between them.

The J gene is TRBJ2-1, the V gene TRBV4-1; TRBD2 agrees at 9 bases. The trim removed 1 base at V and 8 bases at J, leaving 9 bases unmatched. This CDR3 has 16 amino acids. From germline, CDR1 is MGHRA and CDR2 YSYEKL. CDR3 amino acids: CASSQGTAGGVHEQFF. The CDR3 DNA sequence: TGCGCCAGCAGCCAAGGCACAGCGGGGGGAGTCCATGAGCAGTTCTTC.

The CDR3 region is CASSSRRASGRGYEQYF. For the CDR3, the DNA is TGTGCCAGTAGTAGCCGCCGAGCTAGCGGGAGGGGATACGAGCAGTACTTC. The chain recombines TRBV19 with TRBJ2-7; TRBD2 agrees at 12 bases. The junction had 11 bases not matched to a gene; V was cut back by 4 bases and J by 4 bases. The CDR3 length is 17 residues. The V gene's germline CDR1 is LNHDA and CDR2 SQIVND (reference sequence).

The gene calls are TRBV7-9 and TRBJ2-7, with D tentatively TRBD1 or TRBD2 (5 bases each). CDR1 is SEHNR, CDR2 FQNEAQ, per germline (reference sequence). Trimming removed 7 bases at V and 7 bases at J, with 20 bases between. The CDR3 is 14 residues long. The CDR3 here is CASISLVGVKEQYF. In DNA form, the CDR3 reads TGTGCCAGCATCAGTCTAGTGGGGGTGAAAGAGCAGTACTTC.

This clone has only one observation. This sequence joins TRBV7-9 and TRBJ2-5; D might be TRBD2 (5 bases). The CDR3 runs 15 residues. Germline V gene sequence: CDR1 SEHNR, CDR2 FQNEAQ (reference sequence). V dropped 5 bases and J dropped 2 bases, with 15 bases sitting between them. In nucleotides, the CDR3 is TGTGCCAGCAGCACCACCGTTGGAGGTCAAGAGACCCAGTACTTC. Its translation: CASSTTVGGQETQYF.

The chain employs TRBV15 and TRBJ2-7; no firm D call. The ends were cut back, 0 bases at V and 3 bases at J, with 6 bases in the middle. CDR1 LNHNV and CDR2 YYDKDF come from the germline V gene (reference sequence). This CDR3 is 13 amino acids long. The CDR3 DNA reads TGTGCCACCAGCAGAGATAAGGGCTACGAGCAGTACTTC. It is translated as CATSRDKGYEQYF.

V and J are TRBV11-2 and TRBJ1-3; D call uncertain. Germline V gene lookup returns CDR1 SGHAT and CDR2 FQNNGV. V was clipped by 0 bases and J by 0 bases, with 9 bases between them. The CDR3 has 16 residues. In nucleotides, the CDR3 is TGTGCCAGCAGCTTAGATCGGTGGGTCTCTGGAAACACCATATATTTT. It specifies CASSLDRWVSGNTIYF.

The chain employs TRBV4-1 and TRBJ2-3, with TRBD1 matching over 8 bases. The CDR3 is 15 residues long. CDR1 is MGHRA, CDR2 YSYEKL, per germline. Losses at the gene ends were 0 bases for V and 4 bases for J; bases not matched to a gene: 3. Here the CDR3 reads CASSQDQGAPDTQYF. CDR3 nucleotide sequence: TGCGCCAGCAGCCAAGACCAGGGGGCCCCAGATACGCAGTATTTT.

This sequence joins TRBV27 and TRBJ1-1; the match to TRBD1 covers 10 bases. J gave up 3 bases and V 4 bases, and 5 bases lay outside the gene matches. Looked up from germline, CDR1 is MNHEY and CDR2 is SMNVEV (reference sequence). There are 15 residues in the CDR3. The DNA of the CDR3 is TGTGCCAGCAGTTCAAGGGACAGGGGAGACACTGAAGCTTTCTTT. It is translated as CASSSRDRGDTEAFF.

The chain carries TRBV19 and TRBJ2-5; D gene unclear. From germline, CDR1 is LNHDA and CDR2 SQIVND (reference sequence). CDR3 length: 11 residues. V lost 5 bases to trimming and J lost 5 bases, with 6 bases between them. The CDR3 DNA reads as TGTGCCAGTAGTGCTGGTGAGACCCAGTACTTC. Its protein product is CASSAGETQYF.

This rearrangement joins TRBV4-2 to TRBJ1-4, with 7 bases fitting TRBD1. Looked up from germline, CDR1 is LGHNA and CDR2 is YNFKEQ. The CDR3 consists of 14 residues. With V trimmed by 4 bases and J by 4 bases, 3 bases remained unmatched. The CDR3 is CASSRRDSNEKLFF. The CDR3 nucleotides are TGTGCCAGCAGCCGAAGGGACAGTAATGAAAAACTGTTTTTT.

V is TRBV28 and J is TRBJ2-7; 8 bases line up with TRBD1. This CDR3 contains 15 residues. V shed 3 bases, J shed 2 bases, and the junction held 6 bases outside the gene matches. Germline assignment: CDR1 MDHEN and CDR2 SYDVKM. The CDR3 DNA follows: TGTGCCAGCAGTTTCCAGGGGGCGGACACCTACGAGCAGTACTTC. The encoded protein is CASSFQGADTYEQYF.

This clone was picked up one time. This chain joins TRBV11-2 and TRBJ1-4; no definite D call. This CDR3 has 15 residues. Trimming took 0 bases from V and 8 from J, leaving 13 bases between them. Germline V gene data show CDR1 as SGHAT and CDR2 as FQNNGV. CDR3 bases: TGTGCCAGCAGCTTAGAGCGAAGGCGAAACGAAAAACTGTTTTTT. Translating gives CASSLERRRNEKLFF. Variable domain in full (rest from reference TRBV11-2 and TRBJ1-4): EAGVAQSPRYKIIEKRQSVAFWCNPISGHATLYWYQQILGQGPKLLIQFQNNGVVDDSQLPKDRFSAERLKGVDSTLKIQPAKLEDSAVYLCASSLERRRNEKLFFGSGTQLSVL.

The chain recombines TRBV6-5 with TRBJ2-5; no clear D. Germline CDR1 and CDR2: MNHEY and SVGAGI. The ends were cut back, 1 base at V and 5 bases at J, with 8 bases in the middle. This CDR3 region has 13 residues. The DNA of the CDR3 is TGTGCCAGCAGTTACTGGGCCCCGGAGACCCAGTACTTC. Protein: CASSYWAPETQYF.

Written as DNA, the CDR3 is TGCGCCAGCAGCTGGAGGGATATTAATGAAAAACTGTTTTTT. This encodes CASSWRDINEKLFF. The chain recombines TRBV5-1 with TRBJ1-4; D is undetermined. This CDR3 spans 14 amino acids. Germline V gives CDR1 SGHRS, CDR2 YFSETQ. V lost 3 bases and J 4 bases, leaving 10 bases between the germline ends.

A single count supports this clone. In nucleotides, the CDR3 is TGTGCCAGCAGTGAAGAGACAACCGTCGAGCAGTACTTC. Encoded protein: CASSEETTVEQYF. This chain joins TRBV2 and TRBJ2-7, with unresolved D. CDR3 size: 13 residues. The V end was cut by 1 base, the J end by 6 bases, with 10 bases between. Germline V gene sequence: CDR1 SNHLY, CDR2 FYNNEI. The whole variable domain, remainder taken from reference TRBV2 and TRBJ2-7, is EPEVTQTPSHQVTQMGQEVILRCVPISNHLYFYWYRQILGQKVEFLVSFYNNEISEKSEIFDDQFSVERPDGSNFTLKIRSTKLEDSAMYFCASSEETTVEQYFGPGTRLTVT.

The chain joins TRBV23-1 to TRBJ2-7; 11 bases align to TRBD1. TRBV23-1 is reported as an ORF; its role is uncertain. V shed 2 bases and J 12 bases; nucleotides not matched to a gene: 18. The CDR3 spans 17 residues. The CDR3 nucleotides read TGCGCCAGCAGTCAAAGGTGTGCTGGGACAGGGGGGTCCGGGGGGTACTTC. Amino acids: CASSQRCAGTGGSGGYF.

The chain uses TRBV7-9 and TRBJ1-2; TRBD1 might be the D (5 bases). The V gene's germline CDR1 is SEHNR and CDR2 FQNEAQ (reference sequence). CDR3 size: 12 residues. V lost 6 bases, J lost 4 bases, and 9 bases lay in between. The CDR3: CASSEGLYGYTF. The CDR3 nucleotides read TGTGCCAGCAGTGAGGGGCTCTATGGCTACACCTTC. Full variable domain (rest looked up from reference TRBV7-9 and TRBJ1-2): DTGVSQNPRHKITKRGQNVTFRCDPISEHNRLYWYRQTLGQGPEFLTYFQNEAQLEKSRLLSDRFSAERPKGSFSTLEIQRTEQGDSAMYLCASSEGLYGYTFGSGTRLTVV.

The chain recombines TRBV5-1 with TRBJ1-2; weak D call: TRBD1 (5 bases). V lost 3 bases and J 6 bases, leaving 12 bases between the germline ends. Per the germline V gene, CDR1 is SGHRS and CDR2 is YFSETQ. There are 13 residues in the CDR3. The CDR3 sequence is CASSWGLLDGYTF. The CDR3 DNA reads TGCGCCAGCAGCTGGGGACTGCTTGATGGCTACACCTTC.

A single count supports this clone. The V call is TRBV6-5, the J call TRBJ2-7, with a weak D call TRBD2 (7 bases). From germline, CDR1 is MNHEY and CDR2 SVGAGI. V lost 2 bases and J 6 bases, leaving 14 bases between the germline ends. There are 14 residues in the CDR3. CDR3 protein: CASSYHGGGSEQYF. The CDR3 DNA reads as TGTGCCAGCAGTTACCATGGGGGGGGCAGCGAGCAGTACTTC.